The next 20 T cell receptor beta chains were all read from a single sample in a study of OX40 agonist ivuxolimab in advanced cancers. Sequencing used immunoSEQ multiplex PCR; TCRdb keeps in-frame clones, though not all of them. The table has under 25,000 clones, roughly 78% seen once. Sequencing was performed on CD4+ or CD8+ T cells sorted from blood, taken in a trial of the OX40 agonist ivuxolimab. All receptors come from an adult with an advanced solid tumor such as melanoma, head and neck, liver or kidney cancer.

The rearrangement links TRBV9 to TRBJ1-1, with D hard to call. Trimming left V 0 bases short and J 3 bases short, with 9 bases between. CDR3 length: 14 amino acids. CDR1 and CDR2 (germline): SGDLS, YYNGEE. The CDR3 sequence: CASSVEGSDTEAFF. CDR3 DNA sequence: TGTGCCAGCAGCGTAGAAGGGTCGGACACTGAAGCTTTCTTT.

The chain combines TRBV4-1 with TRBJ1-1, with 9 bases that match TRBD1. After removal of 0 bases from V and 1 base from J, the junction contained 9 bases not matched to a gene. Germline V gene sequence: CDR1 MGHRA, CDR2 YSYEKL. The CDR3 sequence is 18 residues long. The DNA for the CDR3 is TGCGCCAGCAGCCAAGATTCGCGACAGGGGGACAAGAACACTGAAGCTTTCTTT. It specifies CASSQDSRQGDKNTEAFF.

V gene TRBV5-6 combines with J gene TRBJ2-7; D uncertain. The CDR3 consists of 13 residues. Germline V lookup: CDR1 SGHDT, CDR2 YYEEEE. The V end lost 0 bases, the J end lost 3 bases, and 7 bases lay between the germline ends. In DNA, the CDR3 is TGTGCCAGCAGCTTGGGACCGAACTACGAGCAGTACTTC. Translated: CASSLGPNYEQYF. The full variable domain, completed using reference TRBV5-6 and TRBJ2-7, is DAGVTQSPTHLIKTRGQQVTLRCSPKSGHDTVSWYQQALGQGPQFIFQYYEEEERQRGNFPDRFSGHQFPNYSSELNVNALLLGDSALYLCASSLGPNYEQYFGPGTRLTVT.

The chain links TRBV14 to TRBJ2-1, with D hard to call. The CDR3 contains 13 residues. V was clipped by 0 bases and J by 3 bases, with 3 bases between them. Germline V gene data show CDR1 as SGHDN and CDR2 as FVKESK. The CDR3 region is CASSQEDYNEQFF. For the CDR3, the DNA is TGTGCCAGCAGCCAAGAGGACTACAATGAGCAGTTCTTC. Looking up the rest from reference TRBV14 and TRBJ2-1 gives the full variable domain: EAGVTQFPSHSVIEKGQTVTLRCDPISGHDNLYWYRRVMGKEIKFLLHFVKESKQDESGMPNNRFLAERTGGTYSTLKVQPAELEDSGVYFCASSQEDYNEQFFGPGTRLTVL.

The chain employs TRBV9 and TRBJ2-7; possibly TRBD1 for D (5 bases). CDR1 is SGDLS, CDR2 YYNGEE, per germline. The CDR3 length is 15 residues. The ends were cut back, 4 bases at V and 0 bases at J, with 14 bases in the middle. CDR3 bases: TGTGCCAGCAGCCCATCAGGGTCTTTCTCCTACGAGCAGTACTTC. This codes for CASSPSGSFSYEQYF.

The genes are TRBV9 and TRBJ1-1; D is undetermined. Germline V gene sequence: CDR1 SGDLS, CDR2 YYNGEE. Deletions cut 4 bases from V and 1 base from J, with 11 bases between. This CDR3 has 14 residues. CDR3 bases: TGTGCCAGCAGCCTCGTGGACGGGAACACTGAAGCTTTCTTT. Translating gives CASSLVDGNTEAFF.

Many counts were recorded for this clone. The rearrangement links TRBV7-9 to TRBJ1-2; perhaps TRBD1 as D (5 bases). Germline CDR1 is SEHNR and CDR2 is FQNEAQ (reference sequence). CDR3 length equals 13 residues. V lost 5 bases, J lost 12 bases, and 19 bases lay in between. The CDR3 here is CASSVPGTYQDTF. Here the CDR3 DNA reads TGTGCCAGCAGCGTCCCGGGGACGTATCAAGACACCTTC. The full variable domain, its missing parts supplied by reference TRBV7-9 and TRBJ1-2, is DTGVSQNPRHKITKRGQNVTFRCDPISEHNRLYWYRQTLGQGPEFLTYFQNEAQLEKSRLLSDRFSAERPKGSFSTLEIQRTEQGDSAMYLCASSVPGTYQDTFGSGTRLTVV.

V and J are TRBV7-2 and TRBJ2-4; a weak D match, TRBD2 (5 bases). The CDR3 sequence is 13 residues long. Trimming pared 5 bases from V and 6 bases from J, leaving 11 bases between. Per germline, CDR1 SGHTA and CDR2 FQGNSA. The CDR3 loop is CASSQGAGNIQYF. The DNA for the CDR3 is TGTGCCAGCAGCCAAGGCGCGGGAAACATTCAGTACTTC.

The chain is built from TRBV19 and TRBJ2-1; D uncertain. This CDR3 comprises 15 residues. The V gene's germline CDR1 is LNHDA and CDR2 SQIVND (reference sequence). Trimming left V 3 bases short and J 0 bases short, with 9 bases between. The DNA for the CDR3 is TGTGCCAGTAGTATCACAGAATACTCCTACAATGAGCAGTTCTTC. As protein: CASSITEYSYNEQFF.

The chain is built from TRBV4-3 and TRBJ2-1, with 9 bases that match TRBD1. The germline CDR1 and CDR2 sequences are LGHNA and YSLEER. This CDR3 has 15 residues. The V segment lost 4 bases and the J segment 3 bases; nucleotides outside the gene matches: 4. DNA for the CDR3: TGCGCCAGCAGCCCGACGGGACAGGGCTACAATGAGCAGTTCTTC. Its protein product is CASSPTGQGYNEQFF.

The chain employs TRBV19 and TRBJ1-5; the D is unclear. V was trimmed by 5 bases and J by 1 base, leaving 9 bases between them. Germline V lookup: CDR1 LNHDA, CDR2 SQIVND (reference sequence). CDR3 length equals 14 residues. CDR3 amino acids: CASSWQSSNQPQHF. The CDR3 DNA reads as TGTGCCAGTAGTTGGCAGAGCAGCAATCAGCCCCAGCATTTT.

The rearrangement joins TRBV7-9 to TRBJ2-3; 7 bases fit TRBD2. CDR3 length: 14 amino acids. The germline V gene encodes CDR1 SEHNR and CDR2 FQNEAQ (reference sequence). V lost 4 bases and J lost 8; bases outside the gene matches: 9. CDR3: CASSSPDLAATQYF. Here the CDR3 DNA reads TGTGCCAGCAGCTCCCCGGACCTAGCGGCTACGCAGTATTTT.

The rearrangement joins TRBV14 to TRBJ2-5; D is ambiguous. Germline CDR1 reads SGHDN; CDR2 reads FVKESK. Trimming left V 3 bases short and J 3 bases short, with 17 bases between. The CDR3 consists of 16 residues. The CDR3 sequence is CASSQLFETTEETQYF. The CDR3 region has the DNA TGTGCCAGCAGCCAGCTCTTCGAGACCACCGAAGAGACCCAGTACTTC.

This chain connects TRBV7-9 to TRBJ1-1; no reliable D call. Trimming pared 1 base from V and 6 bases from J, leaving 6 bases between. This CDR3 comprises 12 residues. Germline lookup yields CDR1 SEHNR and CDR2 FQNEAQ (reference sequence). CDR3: CASSLVGPEAFF. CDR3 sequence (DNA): TGTGCCAGCAGCTTAGTAGGTCCTGAAGCTTTCTTT.

CDR3 DNA: TGCAGCGTTGCCGGACCCTTTGACTCAACCTACAATGAGCAGTTCTTC. Its protein is CSVAGPFDSTYNEQFF. This chain links TRBV29-1 with TRBJ2-1; D gene ambiguous. The CDR3 is 16 residues long. Germline lookup yields CDR1 SQVTM and CDR2 ANQGSEA. V lost 4 bases to trimming and J lost 2 bases, with 18 bases between them.

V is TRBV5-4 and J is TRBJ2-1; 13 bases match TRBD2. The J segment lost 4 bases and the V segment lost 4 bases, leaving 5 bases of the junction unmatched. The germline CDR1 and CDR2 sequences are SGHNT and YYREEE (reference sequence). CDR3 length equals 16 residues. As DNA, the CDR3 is TGTGCCAGCAGCCCACGGACTAGCGGGGGATACAATGAGCAGTTCTTC. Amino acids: CASSPRTSGGYNEQFF.

Here the CDR3 DNA reads TGTGCCAGCAGCTTGACCGACGGCTACTACGAGCAGTACTTC. It is translated as CASSLTDGYYEQYF. The chain employs TRBV5-5 and TRBJ2-7; the D is unclear. This CDR3 is 14 amino acids long. Trimming stripped 1 base from V and 3 bases from J, with 11 bases between. CDR1 SGHKS and CDR2 YYEKEE come from the germline V gene (reference sequence).

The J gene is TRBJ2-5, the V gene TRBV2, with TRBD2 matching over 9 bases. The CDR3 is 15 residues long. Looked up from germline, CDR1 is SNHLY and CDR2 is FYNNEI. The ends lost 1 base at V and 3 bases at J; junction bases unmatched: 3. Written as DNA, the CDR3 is TGTGCCAGCAGTGAAGGGGCTAGCGGGGAAGAGACCCAGTACTTC. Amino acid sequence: CASSEGASGEETQYF.

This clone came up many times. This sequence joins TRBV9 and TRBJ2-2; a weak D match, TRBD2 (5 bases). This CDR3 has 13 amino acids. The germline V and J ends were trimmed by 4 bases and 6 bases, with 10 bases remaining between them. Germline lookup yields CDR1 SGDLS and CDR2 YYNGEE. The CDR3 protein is CASSLERAGELFF. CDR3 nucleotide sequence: TGTGCCAGCAGCCTTGAGAGGGCCGGGGAGCTGTTTTTT.

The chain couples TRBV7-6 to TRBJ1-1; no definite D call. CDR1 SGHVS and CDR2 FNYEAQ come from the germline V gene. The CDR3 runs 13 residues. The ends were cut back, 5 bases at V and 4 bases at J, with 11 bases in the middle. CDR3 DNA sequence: TGTGCCAGCAGCCTGGACGGCCCCACTGAAGCTTTCTTT. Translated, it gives CASSLDGPTEAFF.